Detailed here is one T cell receptor beta chain. Its specificity is unknown. The table came from immunoSEQ multiplex PCR; TCRdb's copy has only in-frame clones and leaves some out. The sample contains about 400,000 clones, approximately 91% of which appear only once. The data were obtained in a study of Ad26.COV2.S vaccination and SARS-CoV-2 variants. Study context: Recipients of Ad26.COV2.S got it intramuscularly, once or twice 56 days apart.

Whole-study results and caveats: Reported findings describe substantial breadth in spike-specific CD8+ and CD4+ T cell responses following vaccination.

Indicated treatment: around 19 received Ad26.COV2.S at low or high dose, single or two shots; about 5 received placebo; per-sample allocation not given. The investigators took samples on day 63 after the first vaccine or placebo injection. In Boston, the donor was an adult between 18-55 years of age. Wuhan-strain spike was delivered by a replication-incompetent Ad26 vector. Germline V gene data show CDR1 as MNHEY and CDR2 as SVGEGT. V was shortened by 6 bases and J by 5 bases, with 14 bases between the two germline ends. This CDR3 comprises 14 residues. Material: peripheral blood, obtained in a trial of Ad26.COV2.S vaccine versus placebo. The clonotype originates from a person between 18 and 60 years old who received the Ad26.COV2.S COVID-19 vaccine or a placebo. The chain is built from TRBV6-2 or TRBV6-3 and TRBJ1-5, with D perhaps TRBD1 (6 bases). The CDR3 DNA reads as TGTGCCAGCAGCGAACAAGGGGGGTATCAGCCCCAGCATTTT. Residues: CASSEQGGYQPQHF.